The 32 T cell receptor beta chains given below trace back to one sample, sequenced in a study of regulatory T cells in long-lasting Graves disease. The time point: newly diagnosed GD, antithyroid drugs for less than 3 months. The TCR library was made from RNA extracted from PBMCs. Arm-PCR of CDR3 regions and iRepertoire HTBI primers were used to build TCR beta libraries. Each CDR3 protein gets one entry after TCRdb re-called the multiplex PCR reads with MiXCR. This sample yields approximately 480,000 distinct CDR3 sequences, of which 16% are seen a single time; 12% belongs to the top ten. The sample was also reused in another study, on T cells in Graves' hyperthyroidism and ophthalmopathy.

Sequencing used peripheral blood mononuclear cells (PBMCs), obtained at new diagnosis, from a patient treated with antithyroid drugs. The receptors were sampled from a man aged 35-49 years with Graves disease.

J is TRBJ2-1 and V is TRBV28; 14 bases are a match to TRBD2. The CDR3 loop spans 17 amino acids. Germline V gene sequence: CDR1 MDHEN, CDR2 SYDVKM. The V and J ends lost 6 bases and 0 bases, in that order; junction bases with no gene match: 4. The CDR3: CASSGTSGRLSYNEQFF. For the CDR3, the DNA is TGTGCCAGCAGCGGGACTAGCGGGAGACTCTCCTACAATGAGCAGTTCTTC.

This clonotype showed up many times. The V call is TRBV3-1, the J call TRBJ1-2, with D perhaps TRBD1 (6 bases). The CDR3 is 13 amino acids. Germline values: CDR1 LGHDT, CDR2 YNNKEL (reference sequence). V lost 0 bases and J lost 5, with 7 bases in between. Here the CDR3 reads CASSQEGTYGYTF. For the CDR3, the DNA is TGTGCCAGCAGCCAAGAAGGGACATATGGCTACACCTTC.

This clonotype was detected many times. This sequence joins TRBV3-1 and TRBJ1-1; possibly TRBD1 for D (5 bases). Trimming shortened V by 0 bases and J by 2 bases, and 10 bases separated the two germline ends. In germline, CDR1 is LGHDT, CDR2 YNNKEL (reference sequence). The CDR3 covers 15 residues. CDR3 region: CASSQDLGGNTEAFF. CDR3 bases: TGTGCCAGCAGCCAAGATTTGGGGGGTAACACTGAAGCTTTCTTT.

Remarks on this clonotype: A much larger clonotype is one base distant, so this may be a read error. In DNA, the CDR3 is TGTGCCGGCAGTTTTTCCGCGGGAGAATCGGAAGAGACCCAGTACTTC. This translates into CAGSFSAGESEETQYF. The chain links TRBV28 to TRBJ2-5, with 7 bases aligning to TRBD2. Per germline, CDR1 MDHEN and CDR2 SYDVKM. This CDR3 comprises 16 residues.

At least ten counts were recorded for this clonotype. The rearrangement joins TRBV20-1 to TRBJ2-1, with a tentative D call TRBD1 (5 bases). V was clipped by 6 bases and J by 4 bases, with 16 bases between them. In germline, CDR1 is DFQATT, CDR2 SNEGSKA (reference sequence). The CDR3 covers 14 residues. The CDR3 coding sequence is TGCAGTGCCACGGACATTATGGTTTACAATGAGCAGTTCTTC. This encodes CSATDIMVYNEQFF.

The rearrangement joins TRBV4-1 to TRBJ1-2; D uncertain. V lost 4 bases, J lost 0 bases, and 12 bases lay in between. The CDR3 has 15 amino acids. Per the germline V gene, CDR1 is MGHRA and CDR2 is YSYEKL. The CDR3 DNA reads TGCGCCAGCAGCCCCGTCTCAGGTACTAACTATGGCTACACCTTC. Protein sequence: CASSPVSGTNYGYTF.

This rearrangement joins TRBV29-1 to TRBJ2-5, with D uncertain. CDR3 size: 12 residues. CDR1 and CDR2 from the germline V gene are SQVTM and ANQGSEA. V lost 4 bases, J lost 5 bases, and 11 bases lay in between. DNA for the CDR3: TGCAGCGTTGTAAAGGTTAGGGAGACCCAGTACTTC. It is translated as CSVVKVRETQYF.

This clonotype was found once. A much larger clonotype is one base distant, so this may be a read error. This CDR3 is missing its conserved last phenylalanine or tryptophan, likely due to a read error. V gene TRBV6-1 combines with J gene TRBJ2-3; 9 nucleotides match TRBD2. The CDR3 loop spans 16 amino acids. Germline CDR1 is MNHNS and CDR2 is SASEGT. The trim removed 1 base at V and 3 bases at J, leaving 5 bases unmatched. CDR3 DNA: TGTGCCAGCAGTGAAGTTGCGGGAGGGCCGACAGATACGCAGTATCTT. Protein: CASSEVAGGPTDTQYL.

This clonotype was found a few times. J is TRBJ1-1 and V is TRBV6-1, with a possible D match to TRBD1 (5 bases). The V gene's germline CDR1 is MNHNS and CDR2 SASEGT. This CDR3 has 15 amino acids. Trimming left V 7 bases short and J 4 bases short, with 19 bases between. DNA for the CDR3: TGTGCCAGCAACTACCTCCGGGCGGGGGGCACTGAAGCTTTCTTT. Its protein product is CASNYLRAGGTEAFF.

This clonotype showed up many times. V usage is TRBV30 and J usage is TRBJ1-5, with D unclear. V lost 0 bases, J lost 3 bases, and 9 bases lay in between. The length of the CDR3 is 14 residues. Germline V CDR1 and CDR2: GTSNPN, SVGIG (reference sequence). The CDR3 DNA reads as TGTGCCTGGAGTGTAGACCCTGTCAATCAGCCCCAGCATTTT. Translating gives CAWSVDPVNQPQHF.

This clonotype has at least ten counts. The chain carries TRBV11-2 and TRBJ2-7; TRBD1 might be the D (5 bases). CDR1 and CDR2 from the germline V gene are SGHAT and FQNNGV. V was clipped by 5 bases and J by 5 bases, with 19 bases between them. The CDR3 loop spans 15 amino acids. This CDR3 reads CASSPAQGRRDEQYF. CDR3 coding DNA: TGTGCCAGCAGCCCAGCCCAGGGTAGACGGGACGAGCAGTACTTC.

This clonotype appeared many times. V usage is TRBV5-1 and J usage is TRBJ2-1; the match to TRBD2 covers 11 bases. The CDR3 contains 15 residues. J lost 2 bases, V lost 5 bases, and 3 bases had no gene match. CDR1 is SGHRS and CDR2 is YFSETQ in the germline V gene. In DNA form, the CDR3 reads TGCGCCAGCAGAACTAGCGGGAGACCCTACAATGAGCAGTTCTTC. Translation gives CASRTSGRPYNEQFF.

In this sample, this clonotype turned up many times. The chain joins TRBV28 to TRBJ2-1; TRBD1 or TRBD2 may be the D gene (7 bases each). CDR1 MDHEN and CDR2 SYDVKM come from the germline V gene. The length of the CDR3 is 16 residues. Trimming took 4 bases from V and 8 from J, leaving 21 bases between them. CDR3 amino acids: CASSSPGLEGAHEQFF. CDR3 nucleotide sequence: TGTGCCAGCAGTTCTCCAGGACTAGAGGGGGCCCATGAGCAGTTCTTC.

In its sample, this clonotype was seen a few times. The chain links TRBV20-1 to TRBJ2-7; TRBD2 is a possible D gene (5 bases). V was trimmed by 6 bases and J by 4 bases, leaving 13 bases between them. Germline CDR1 DFQATT, CDR2 SNEGSKA (reference sequence). The CDR3 covers 12 residues. CDR3 in DNA: TGCAGTGCCACACCCCGGAGGTACGAGCAGTACTTC. This gives the protein CSATPRRYEQYF.

This clonotype has a handful of counts. The chain carries TRBV7-9 and TRBJ2-1; the match to TRBD2 covers 11 bases. The CDR3 spans 16 residues. V gave up 5 bases and J gave up 5 bases; unmatched junction bases: 8. Germline V gene lookup returns CDR1 SEHNR and CDR2 FQNEAQ (reference sequence). In DNA, the CDR3 is TGTGCCAGCAGCCCGCTGGCTAGCGGGAGGAACAATGAGCAGTTCTTC. It is translated as CASSPLASGRNNEQFF.

This clonotype was observed many times. The chain recombines TRBV2 with TRBJ2-1; 11 bases are a match to TRBD2. Germline trimming cut 7 bases from V and 4 bases from J; bases unmatched to any gene: 3. CDR3 length: 14 residues. Germline CDR1 and CDR2: SNHLY and FYNNEI. The CDR3 DNA sequence: TGTGCCAGCATGGGGACTAGCGGTTACAATGAGCAGTTCTTC. It specifies CASMGTSGYNEQFF. Complete variable domain (other parts from reference TRBV2 and TRBJ2-1): EPEVTQTPSHQVTQMGQEVILRCVPISNHLYFYWYRQILGQKVEFLVSFYNNEISEKSEIFDDQFSVERPDGSNFTLKIRSTKLEDSAMYFCASMGTSGYNEQFFGPGTRLTVL.

The sample holds many counts of this clonotype. This rearrangement joins TRBV9 to TRBJ1-2; 8 bases agree with TRBD1. Germline V lookup: CDR1 SGDLS, CDR2 YYNGEE. Trimming removed 2 bases from V and 7 bases from J; junction bases left unmatched: 10. The CDR3 extends over 15 amino acids. The CDR3 sequence: CASSVGVDREVGYTF. Here the CDR3 DNA reads TGTGCCAGCAGCGTTGGAGTGGACAGGGAGGTTGGCTACACCTTC.

A remark on this clonotype: This sequence may be a read error, since a much larger clone differs from it by one base. The CDR3 carries no conserved terminal phenylalanine or tryptophan, so it likely arises from a read error. This sequence joins TRBV30 and TRBJ2-3; D not certain. The V end was cut by 3 bases, the J end by 2 bases, with 6 bases between. CDR3 length: 12 amino acids. CDR1 GTSNPN and CDR2 SVGIG come from the germline V gene (reference sequence). The CDR3 region is CAWSPITDTQYL. The DNA for the CDR3 is TGTGCCTGGAGCCCCATCACAGATACGCAGTATCTT.

As for this clonotype: A much larger clone lies a single base off, so this may be a read error. This chain uses TRBV11-2 with TRBJ2-1, with TRBD1 matching 8 bases. Trimming took 4 bases from V and 3 from J; bases not matched to a gene: 11. The CDR3 is 17 amino acids. Germline-derived CDR1 and CDR2 are SGHAT and FQNNGV. The CDR3 reads CASSSLGPGGCYNEQFF. The CDR3 coding sequence is TGTGCCAGCAGCTCGTTGGGCCCAGGGGGCTGCTACAATGAGCAGTTCTTC. The entire variable domain, with the rest obtained from reference TRBV11-2 and TRBJ2-1, is as follows: EAGVAQSPRYKIIEKRQSVAFWCNPISGHATLYWYQQILGQGPKLLIQFQNNGVVDDSQLPKDRFSAERLKGVDSTLKIQPAKLEDSAVYLCASSSLGPGGCYNEQFFGPGTRLTVL.

There are many counts of this clonotype. This rearrangement joins TRBV5-1 to TRBJ2-1, with 9 bases matching TRBD2. This CDR3 comprises 16 residues. The V and J ends lost 4 bases and 7 bases, in that order; junction bases with no gene match: 12. Germline V gene data show CDR1 as SGHRS and CDR2 as YFSETQ. CDR3 loop: CASSGTVAGVRNEQFF. The CDR3 DNA reads as TGCGCCAGCAGCGGAACTGTAGCGGGAGTTAGGAATGAGCAGTTCTTC. Full variable domain (rest looked up from reference TRBV5-1 and TRBJ2-1): KAGVTQTPRYLIKTRGQQVTLSCSPISGHRSVSWYQQTPGQGLQFLFEYFSETQRNKGNFPGRFSGRQFSNSRSEMNVSTLELGDSALYLCASSGTVAGVRNEQFFGPGTRLTVL.

Many counts were recorded for this clonotype. This sequence joins TRBV7-8 and TRBJ2-6, with D unclear. Deletions cut 0 bases from V and 0 bases from J, with 6 bases between. Germline V gives CDR1 SGHVS, CDR2 FQNEAQ. This CDR3 comprises 16 residues. The CDR3 nucleotides read TGTGCCAGCAGCTTAGCGAGCGCCTCTGGGGCCAACGTCCTGACTTTC. As protein: CASSLASASGANVLTF.

Only a few counts were recorded for this clonotype. The V gene is TRBV28, the J gene TRBJ1-2; D is ambiguous. V lost 3 bases, J lost 2 bases, and 10 bases lay in between. The CDR3 totals 14 residues. CDR1 is MDHEN and CDR2 is SYDVKM in the germline V gene. CDR3 loop: CASSFLRQNYGYTF. The CDR3 DNA is TGTGCCAGCAGTTTTCTGAGGCAGAACTATGGCTACACCTTC.

Only a few counts were recorded for this clonotype. The gene calls are TRBV30 and TRBJ2-7, with TRBD1 identical over 10 bases. The CDR3 has 15 residues. Germline V lookup: CDR1 GTSNPN, CDR2 SVGIG (reference sequence). V lost 1 base to trimming and J lost 5 bases; unmatched junction nucleotides: 8. The CDR3 spells CAWSERTTGGDEQYF. CDR3 in DNA: TGTGCCTGGAGTGAAAGAACGACAGGGGGCGACGAGCAGTACTTC. The complete variable domain, with remaining parts taken from reference TRBV30 and TRBJ2-7, reads SQTIHQWPATLVQPVGSPLSLECTVEGTSNPNLYWYRQAAGRGLQLLFYSVGIGQISSEVPQNLSASRPQDRQFILSSKKLLLSDSGFYLCAWSERTTGGDEQYFGPGTRLTVT.

This clonotype was detected ten times or more. The J gene is TRBJ2-1, the V gene TRBV19; 9 bases fit TRBD2. J lost 4 bases, V lost 5 bases, and 6 bases had no gene match. The CDR3 has 15 amino acids. In germline, CDR1 is LNHDA, CDR2 SQIVND (reference sequence). The CDR3 DNA follows: TGTGCCAGTAGTTATAGCGGGAGCCATTACAATGAGCAGTTCTTC. This codes for CASSYSGSHYNEQFF.

The chain uses TRBV3-1 and TRBJ2-3; the match to TRBD2 covers 7 bases. This CDR3 is built from 15 residues. CDR1 and CDR2 (germline): LGHDT, YNNKEL (reference sequence). V was clipped by 8 bases and J by 0 bases; unmatched bases: 8. CDR3 protein: CASGDASGSTDTQYF. The CDR3 nucleotides are TGTGCCAGCGGGGACGCTAGCGGCAGCACAGATACGCAGTATTTT.

V gene TRBV20-1 combines with J gene TRBJ2-5, with D hard to call. CDR1 and CDR2 (germline): DFQATT, SNEGSKA (reference sequence). Trimming left V 2 bases short and J 9 bases short, with 10 bases between. This CDR3 has 11 residues. Here the CDR3 reads CSARMVASQYF. The CDR3 bases are TGCAGTGCTAGAATGGTGGCCTCCCAGTACTTC.

This clonotype occurred many times. The chain recombines TRBV5-1 with TRBJ2-3; 9 bases match TRBD2. The CDR3 extends over 15 amino acids. Per the germline V gene, CDR1 is SGHRS and CDR2 is YFSETQ. J was trimmed by 4 bases and V by 2 bases; bases with no gene match: 5. CDR3 in DNA: TGCGCCAGCAGCTTTAGCGGGAGTAGTGCAGATACGCAGTATTTT. This translates into CASSFSGSSADTQYF.

This clonotype was observed at least ten times. The J gene is TRBJ2-7, the V gene TRBV11-2, with 8 positions matching TRBD2. Trimming cost V 5 bases and J 1 base; bases outside gene matches: 7. Germline-derived CDR1 and CDR2 are SGHAT and FQNNGV. The CDR3 spans 15 residues. This CDR3 reads CASSPSAGGSYEQYF. In nucleotides, the CDR3 is TGTGCCAGCAGCCCCAGTGCGGGAGGATCCTACGAGCAGTACTTC. Looking up the rest from reference TRBV11-2 and TRBJ2-7 gives the full variable domain: EAGVAQSPRYKIIEKRQSVAFWCNPISGHATLYWYQQILGQGPKLLIQFQNNGVVDDSQLPKDRFSAERLKGVDSTLKIQPAKLEDSAVYLCASSPSAGGSYEQYFGPGTRLTVT.

The chain employs TRBV9 and TRBJ2-5; possible D gene TRBD1, 7 bases. V shed 2 bases and J shed 2 bases, with 13 bases lying between them. The CDR3 consists of 15 residues. Germline assignment: CDR1 SGDLS and CDR2 YYNGEE. The CDR3, as DNA: TGTGCCAGCAGCGTTCAGGGGGGCAGGCAAGAGACCCAGTACTTC. Translating gives CASSVQGGRQETQYF.

In regard to this clonotype: A much larger clone is a single base away; this may be a read error. The rearrangement links TRBV7-3 to TRBJ2-7; 7 bases are shared with TRBD1. The CDR3 has 14 residues. Germline lookup yields CDR1 SGHTA and CDR2 FQGTGA. CDR3 region: CASKPGQSSYGQYF. The CDR3 bases are TGTGCCAGCAAACCGGGACAGAGCTCCTACGGGCAGTACTTC.

This chain connects TRBV4-2 to TRBJ2-1, with D possibly being TRBD2 (5 bases). This CDR3 is 16 amino acids long. Trimming shortened V by 0 bases and J by 9 bases, and 18 bases separated the two germline ends. Germline V gene data show CDR1 as LGHNA and CDR2 as YNFKEQ. The CDR3, as DNA: TGTGCCAGCAGCCAAGATAAAACGCCTAGCTTGGGTGAGCAGTTCTTC. Its translation: CASSQDKTPSLGEQFF.

This clonotype showed up just a few times. The rearrangement uses TRBV15 and TRBJ2-3; D may be TRBD1 or TRBD2 (5 bases each). The germline V gene has CDR1 LNHNV and CDR2 YYDKDF (reference sequence). V was pared by 1 base and J by 4 bases, with 12 bases between. The CDR3 runs 15 residues. This chain's CDR3 is CATSRVVSGPDTQYF. Here the CDR3 DNA reads TGTGCCACCAGCAGAGTTGTGTCGGGACCAGATACGCAGTATTTT. Full variable domain (remainder filled in from reference TRBV15 and TRBJ2-3): DAMVIQNPRYQVTQFGKPVTLSCSQTLNHNVMYWYQQKSSQAPKLLFHYYDKDFNNEADTPDNFQSRRPNTSFCFLDIRSPGLGDTAMYLCATSRVVSGPDTQYFGPGTRLTVL.